Listed here are 4 T cell receptor beta chains from one sample, sequenced in a study of early T cells in non-severe SARS-CoV-2 infection. Using its own MiXCR run on the 5' RACE reads, TCRdb lists one record per CDR3 protein. The table includes 30,000 to 35,000 distinct CDR3 sequences, around 6.8% detected once. The starting material was whole blood, obtained at baseline. The receptors shown here come from an adult who was a healthcare worker with PCR-confirmed SARS-CoV-2 infection or an uninfected control (not recorded which).

Many counts were recorded for this clonotype. The V and J genes are TRBV6-6 and TRBJ1-5, with 7 positions matching TRBD1. The length of the CDR3 is 15 residues. Germline CDR1 and CDR2: MNHNY and SVGAGI (reference sequence). The V gene end was trimmed by 8 bases and the J gene end by 6 bases; junction bases not matched to a gene: 13. The CDR3: CASELGDSIFQPQHF. The CDR3 DNA sequence: TGTGCCAGCGAGCTGGGGGACAGCATTTTTCAGCCCCAGCATTTT.

This clonotype was counted many times. The rearrangement joins TRBV2 to TRBJ2-1; 8 nucleotides line up with TRBD2. The CDR3 loop spans 15 amino acids. Trimming at V came to 4 bases and at J to 7 bases, leaving 9 bases not matched to a gene. Germline loops: CDR1 SNHLY, CDR2 FYNNEI. CDR3 in amino acids: CASSVRGLVGNEQFF. The CDR3 coding sequence is TGTGCCAGCAGTGTTCGGGGACTAGTCGGAAATGAGCAGTTCTTC.

In its sample, this clonotype was seen a few times. CDR3 protein: CASSLGSFGLLAGGPPRALDTQYF. DNA of the CDR3: TGTGCCAGCAGCTTAGGAAGCTTTGGTCTACTTGCGGGAGGGCCCCCGAGGGCCCTGGATACGCAGTATTTT. The chain employs TRBV7-9 and TRBJ2-3; 9 bases are a match to TRBD2. The V and J ends lost 1 base and 6 bases, in that order; junction bases with no gene match: 32. The V gene's germline CDR1 is SEHNR and CDR2 FQNEAQ (reference sequence). There are 24 residues in the CDR3.

There are many counts of this clonotype. The rearrangement uses TRBV28 and TRBJ2-2; 9 bases align to TRBD2. The germline V gene encodes CDR1 MDHEN and CDR2 SYDVKM. Germline trimming cut 1 base from V and 0 bases from J; bases unmatched to any gene: 3. This CDR3 spans 17 amino acids. CDR3 amino acids: CASSLSGTSTNTGELFF. The CDR3 nucleotides read TGTGCCAGCAGTTTATCCGGGACTAGCACGAACACCGGGGAGCTGTTTTTT.